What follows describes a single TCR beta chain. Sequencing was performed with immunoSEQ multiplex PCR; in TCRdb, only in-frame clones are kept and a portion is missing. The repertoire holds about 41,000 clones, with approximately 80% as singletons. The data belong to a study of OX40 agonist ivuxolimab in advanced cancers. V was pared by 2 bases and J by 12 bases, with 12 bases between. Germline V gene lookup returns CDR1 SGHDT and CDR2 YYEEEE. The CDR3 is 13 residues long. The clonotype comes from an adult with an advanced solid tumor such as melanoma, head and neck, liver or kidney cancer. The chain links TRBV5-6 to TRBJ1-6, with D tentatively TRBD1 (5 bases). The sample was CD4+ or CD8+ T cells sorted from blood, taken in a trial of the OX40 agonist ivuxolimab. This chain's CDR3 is CASSFTQGGPLHF. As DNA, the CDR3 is TGTGCCAGCAGCTTTACTCAGGGTGGACCCCTCCACTTT.